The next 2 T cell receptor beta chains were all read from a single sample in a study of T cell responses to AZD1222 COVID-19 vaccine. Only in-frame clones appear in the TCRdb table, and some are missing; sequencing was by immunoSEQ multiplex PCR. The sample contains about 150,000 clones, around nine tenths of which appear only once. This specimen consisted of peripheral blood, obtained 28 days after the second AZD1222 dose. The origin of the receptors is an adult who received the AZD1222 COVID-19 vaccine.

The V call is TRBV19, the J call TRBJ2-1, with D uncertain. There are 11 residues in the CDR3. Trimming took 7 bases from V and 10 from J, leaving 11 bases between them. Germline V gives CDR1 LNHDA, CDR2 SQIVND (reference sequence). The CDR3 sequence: CASNRGWEQFF. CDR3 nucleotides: TGTGCCAGTAATAGAGGATGGGAGCAGTTCTTC.

The CDR3 DNA reads as TGTGCCAGTAGTACCGGGGTTACCTATGGCTACACCTTC. Amino acid sequence: CASSTGVTYGYTF. The chain couples TRBV19 to TRBJ1-2, with no clear D. The CDR3 totals 13 residues. The V end was cut by 4 bases, the J end by 4 bases, with 10 bases between. The germline gives CDR1 LNHDA, CDR2 SQIVND (reference sequence).